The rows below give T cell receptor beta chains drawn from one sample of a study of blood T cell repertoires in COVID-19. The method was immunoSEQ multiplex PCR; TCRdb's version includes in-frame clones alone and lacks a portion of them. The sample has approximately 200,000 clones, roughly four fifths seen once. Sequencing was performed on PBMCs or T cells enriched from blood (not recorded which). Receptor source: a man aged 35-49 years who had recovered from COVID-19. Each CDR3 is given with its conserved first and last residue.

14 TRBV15 CATSRDPAGETQYF
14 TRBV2 CASSVYSRSDGYTF
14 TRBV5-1 CASSLQGANYGYTF
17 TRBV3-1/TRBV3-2 CASSLIGRGGGNYGYTF
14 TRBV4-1 CASSHGLALYEQYF
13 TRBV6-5 CASSYQGTQPQHF
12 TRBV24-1 CATSASNQPQHF
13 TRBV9 CASTDGREDTQYF
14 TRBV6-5 CASSKLAGEETQYF
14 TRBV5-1 CASSLGDRDYGYTF
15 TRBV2 CASSFETGSGQPQHF
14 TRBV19 CASSIFEGRQPQHF
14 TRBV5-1 CASSTGQSSGEAFF
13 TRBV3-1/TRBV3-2 CASSQMGGYEQYF
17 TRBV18 CASSPPRGLEGNTEAFF
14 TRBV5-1 CASSRDRGDNEQFF
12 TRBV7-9 CASSFSGTEAFF
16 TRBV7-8 CASSPQGGTIYNEQFF
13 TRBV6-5 CASSQGADYGYTF